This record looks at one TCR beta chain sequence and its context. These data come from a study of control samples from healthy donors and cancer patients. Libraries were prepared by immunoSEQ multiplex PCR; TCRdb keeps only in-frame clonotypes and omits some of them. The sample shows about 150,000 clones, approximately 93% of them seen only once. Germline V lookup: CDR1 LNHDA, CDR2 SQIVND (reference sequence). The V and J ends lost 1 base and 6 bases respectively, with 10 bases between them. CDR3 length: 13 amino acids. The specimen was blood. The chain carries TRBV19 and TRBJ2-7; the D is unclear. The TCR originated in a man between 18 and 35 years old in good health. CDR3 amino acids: CASSIVVAREQYF. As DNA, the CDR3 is TGTGCCAGTAGTATAGTGGTGGCGCGCGAGCAGTACTTC.